Here is one T cell receptor (beta chain) with its context. Its specificity is not known. This entry belongs to a study of beta chain features in type 1 diabetes. Study-wide points: Lower insertion and higher deletion counts appeared at VDJ junctions in type 1 diabetes patients. The naive, central memory and Treg TCRB repertoires of patients appeared to be more similar to one another than those of healthy donors. All four CD4+ subsets from Type 1 diabetes patients carried moderately but significantly shorter TCRB CDR3s.

As every portion of the isolated RNA was reverse transcribed, the sequencing read expressed TCRB transcripts. Using immunoSEQ multiplex PCR, the repertoire was profiled, and TCRdb retains in-frame clones only, with some absent. The sample holds 150,000 to 200,000 clones, approximately 9.1% seen once. Germline loops: CDR1 SGHNT, CDR2 YYREEE (reference sequence). CDR3 length: 13 amino acids. Trimming removed 5 bases from V and 1 base from J, with 9 bases in between. Specimen: central memory CD4+ T cells from blood. The source is a woman between 18 and 30 years old in good health. The V gene is TRBV5-4, the J gene TRBJ1-1, with D tentatively TRBD1 (5 bases). For the CDR3, the DNA is TGTGCCAGCAGAAAAGACAGGAACACTGAAGCTTTCTTT. This sequence encodes CASRKDRNTEAFF. Full variable domain (outside the CDR3, taken from reference TRBV5-4 and TRBJ1-1): ETGVTQSPTHLIKTRGQQVTLRCSSQSGHNTVSWYQQALGQGPQFIFQYYREEENGRGNFPPRFSGLQFPNYSSELNVNALELDDSALYLCASRKDRNTEAFFGQGTRLTVV.